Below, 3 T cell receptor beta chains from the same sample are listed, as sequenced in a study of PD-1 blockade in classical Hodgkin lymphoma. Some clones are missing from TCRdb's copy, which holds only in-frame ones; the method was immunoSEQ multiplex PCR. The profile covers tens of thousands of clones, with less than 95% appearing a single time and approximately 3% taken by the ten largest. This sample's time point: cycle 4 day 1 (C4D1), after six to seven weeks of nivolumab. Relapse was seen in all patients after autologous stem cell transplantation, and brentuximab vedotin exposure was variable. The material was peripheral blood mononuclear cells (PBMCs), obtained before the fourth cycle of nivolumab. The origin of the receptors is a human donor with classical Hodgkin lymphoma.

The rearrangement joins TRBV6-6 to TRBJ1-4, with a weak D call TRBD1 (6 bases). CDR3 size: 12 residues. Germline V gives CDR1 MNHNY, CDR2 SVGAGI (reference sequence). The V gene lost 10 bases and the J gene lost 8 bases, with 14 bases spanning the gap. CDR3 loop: CAIKGGWEKLFF. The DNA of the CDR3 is TGTGCCATAAAGGGGGGTTGGGAAAAACTGTTTTTT.

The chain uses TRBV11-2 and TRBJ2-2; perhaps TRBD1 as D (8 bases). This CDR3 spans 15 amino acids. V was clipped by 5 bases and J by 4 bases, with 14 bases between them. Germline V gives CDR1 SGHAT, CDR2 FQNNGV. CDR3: CASSRTGRGTGELFF. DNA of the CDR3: TGTGCCAGCAGCCGGACAGGGAGGGGCACCGGGGAGCTGTTTTTT.

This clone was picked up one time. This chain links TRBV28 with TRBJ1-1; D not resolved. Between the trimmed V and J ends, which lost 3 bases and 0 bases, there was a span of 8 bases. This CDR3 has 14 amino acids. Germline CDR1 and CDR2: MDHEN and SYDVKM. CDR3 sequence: CASSFLGLNTEAFF. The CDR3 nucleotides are TGTGCCAGCAGTTTTTTGGGTCTGAACACTGAAGCTTTCTTT. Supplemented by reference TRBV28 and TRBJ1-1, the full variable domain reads DVKVTQSSRYLVKRTGEKVFLECVQDMDHENMFWYRQDPGLGLRLIYFSYDVKMKEKGDIPEGYSVSREKKERFSLILESASTNQTSMYLCASSFLGLNTEAFFGQGTRLTVV.